This T cell receptor beta chain was found in a study of cytomegalovirus exposure and HLA in healthy donors. General study results and limits: Reports described diagnosis of cytomegalovirus status by the classifier as highly specific and sensitive. Earlier analysis yielded a pattern in which most TCR beta V segments were productive about 90% or about 30% of the time.

V shed 6 bases and J shed 0 bases, with 14 bases lying between them. Per the germline V gene, CDR1 is MGHDK and CDR2 is SYGVNS. The CDR3 totals 15 residues. The PCR made use of 60 Vbeta and 13 Jbeta primers. Method: immunoSEQ multiplex PCR; TCRdb's copy keeps in-frame clones and lacks some. The sample yields 200,000 to 250,000 clones, under 80% seen once. Of note for this clone: What it recognizes is unknown.

The sequence was collected from a woman in her thirties in good health and CMV-seronegative. The source material was PBMCs. V is TRBV25-1 and J is TRBJ1-2, with TRBD1 as a possible D gene (6 bases). The CDR3 spells CASSPLGQPNYGYTF. In DNA form, the CDR3 reads TGTGCCAGCAGCCCCCTTGGACAGCCTAACTATGGCTACACCTTC.